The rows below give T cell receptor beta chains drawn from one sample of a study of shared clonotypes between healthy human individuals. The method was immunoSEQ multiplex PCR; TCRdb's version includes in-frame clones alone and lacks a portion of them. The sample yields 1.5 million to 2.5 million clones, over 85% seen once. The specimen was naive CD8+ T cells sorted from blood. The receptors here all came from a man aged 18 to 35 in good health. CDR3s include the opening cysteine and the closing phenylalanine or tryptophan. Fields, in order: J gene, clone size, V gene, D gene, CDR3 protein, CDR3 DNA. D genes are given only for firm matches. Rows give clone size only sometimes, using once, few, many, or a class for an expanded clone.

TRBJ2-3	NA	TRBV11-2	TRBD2	CASSQRTSGSLDTQYF	TGTGCCAGCAGCCAAAGGACTAGCGGGAGCTTGGATACGCAGTATTTT
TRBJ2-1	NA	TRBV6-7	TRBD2	CASSTELAGPSYNEQFF	TGTGCCAGCAGTACCGAGCTAGCGGGTCCCTCCTACAATGAGCAGTTCTTC
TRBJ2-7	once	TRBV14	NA	CASSQRADYYEQYF	TGTGCCAGCAGCCAACGGGCGGACTACTACGAGCAGTACTTC
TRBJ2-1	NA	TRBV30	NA	CAWRPMGSHEQFF	TGTGCCTGGAGGCCCATGGGGAGCCATGAGCAGTTCTTC
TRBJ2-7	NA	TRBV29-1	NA	CSVETESLSEQYF	TGCAGCGTTGAGACAGAGAGCTTGTCCGAGCAGTACTTC
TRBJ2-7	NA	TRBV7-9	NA	CASSPMGDYEQYF	TGTGCCAGCAGCCCGATGGGGGATTACGAGCAGTACTTC
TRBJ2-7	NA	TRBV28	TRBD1	CASSFTGDAGEQYF	TGTGCCAGCAGTTTCACAGGGGATGCGGGCGAGCAGTACTTC
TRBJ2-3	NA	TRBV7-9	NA	CASSVDYSSTDTQYF	TGTGCCAGCAGCGTAGATTACTCTAGCACAGATACGCAGTATTTT
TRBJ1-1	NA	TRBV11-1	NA	CASSLARGRNTEAFF	TGTGCCAGCAGCTTAGCGAGAGGTAGGAACACTGAAGCTTTCTTT
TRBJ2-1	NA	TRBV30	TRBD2	CAWSEIAGVPLGDEQFF	TGTGCCTGGAGCGAGATAGCGGGAGTGCCTCTCGGGGATGAGCAGTTCTTC
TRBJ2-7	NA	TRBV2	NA	CASSESVGSYEQYF	TGTGCCAGCAGTGAATCGGTTGGGTCCTACGAGCAGTACTTC
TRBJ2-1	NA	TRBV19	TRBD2	CASTMSGGADEQFF	TGTGCCAGCACCATGAGCGGGGGGGCCGATGAGCAGTTCTTC
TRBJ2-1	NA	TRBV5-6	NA	CASSFDDHSPADIYNEQFF	TGTGCCAGCAGCTTTGACGACCACTCCCCGGCGGATATTTACAATGAGCAGTTCTTC
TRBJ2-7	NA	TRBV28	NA	CASSSIGSTGEQYF	TGTGCCAGCAGTTCAATAGGCAGTACAGGGGAGCAGTACTTC
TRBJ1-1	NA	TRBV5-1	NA	CASSLGDTEAFF	TGCGCCAGCAGCTTGGGCGACACTGAAGCTTTCTTT
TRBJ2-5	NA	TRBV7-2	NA	CASSLEYETQYF	TGTGCCAGCAGCTTGGAGTATGAGACCCAGTACTTC
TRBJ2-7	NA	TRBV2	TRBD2	CASMTSGVTYEQYF	TGTGCCAGTATGACTAGCGGGGTTACCTACGAGCAGTACTTC
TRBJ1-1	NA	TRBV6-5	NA	CASSYSGNSNTEAFF	TGTGCCAGCAGTTACTCAGGCAATTCGAACACTGAAGCTTTCTTT
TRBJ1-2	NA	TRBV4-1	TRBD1	CASSQIQGNYGYTF	TGCGCCAGCAGCCAAATACAGGGGAACTATGGCTACACCTTC
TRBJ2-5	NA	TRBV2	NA	CASSEAGGWETQYF	TGTGCCAGCAGTGAAGCGGGGGGCTGGGAGACCCAGTACTTC
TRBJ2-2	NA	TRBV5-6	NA	CASSLAVAGPSVGELFF	TGTGCCAGCAGCTTGGCGGTTGCGGGCCCCTCGGTCGGGGAGCTGTTTTTT
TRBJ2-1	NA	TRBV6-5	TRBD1	CASSVLGTDYNEQFF	TGTGCCAGCAGTGTCCTAGGGACAGATTACAATGAGCAGTTCTTC
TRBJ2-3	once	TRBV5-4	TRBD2	CASSLALGLAGGPDTQYF	TGTGCCAGCAGCTTGGCATTAGGACTAGCGGGGGGACCAGATACGCAGTATTTT
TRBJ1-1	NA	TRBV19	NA	CASSIAEGTEAFF	TGTGCCAGTAGTATAGCGGAGGGTACGGAAGCTTTCTTT
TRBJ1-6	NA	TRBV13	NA	CASSSRTGYNSPLHF	TGTGCCAGCAGCTCCAGGACGGGGTATAATTCACCCCTCCACTTT
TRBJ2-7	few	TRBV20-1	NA	CSATENEQYF	TGCAGTGCTACTGAGAACGAGCAGTACTTC
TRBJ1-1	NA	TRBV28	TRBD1	CASSLHQQGGNTEAFF	TGTGCCAGCAGTTTACACCAACAGGGGGGGAACACTGAAGCTTTCTTT
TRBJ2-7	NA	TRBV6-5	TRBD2	CASSYVSGLANYEQYF	TGTGCCAGCAGTTACGTTTCGGGACTAGCGAACTACGAGCAGTACTTC
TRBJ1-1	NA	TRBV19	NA	CASAEELEWGTEAFF	TGTGCCAGTGCAGAGGAGTTGGAATGGGGCACTGAAGCTTTCTTT
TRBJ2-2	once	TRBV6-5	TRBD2	CASSYDPSGSIGELFF	TGTGCCAGCAGTTACGACCCTAGCGGGAGTATAGGGGAGCTGTTTTTT
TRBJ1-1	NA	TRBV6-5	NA	CASNFSGMNTEAFF	TGTGCCAGCAATTTCTCAGGAATGAACACTGAAGCTTTCTTT
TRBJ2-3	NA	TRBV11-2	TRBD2	CASSSTSGSFADTQYF	TGTGCCAGCAGCTCGACTAGCGGGAGTTTTGCAGATACGCAGTATTTT
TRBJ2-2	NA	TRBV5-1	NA	CASGYGGGELFF	TGCGCCAGCGGATACGGTGGCGGGGAGCTGTTTTTT
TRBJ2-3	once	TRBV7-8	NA	CASSLGGAGDTQYF	TGTGCCAGCAGCCTGGGAGGAGCGGGAGATACGCAGTATTTT
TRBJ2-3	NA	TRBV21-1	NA	CASSNGPHSSTDTQYF	TGTGCCAGCAGCAATGGACCGCATTCTAGCACAGATACGCAGTATTTT
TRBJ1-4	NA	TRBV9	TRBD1	CASSVGGTGGEKLFF	TGTGCCAGCAGCGTAGGCGGGACAGGGGGTGAAAAACTGTTTTTT
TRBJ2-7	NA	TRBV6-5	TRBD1	CASRPTGIDLYEQYF	TGTGCCAGCAGACCGACAGGGATCGACCTTTACGAGCAGTACTTC
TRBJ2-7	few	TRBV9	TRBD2	CASSVGLAGYEQYF	TGTGCCAGCAGCGTAGGACTAGCGGGCTACGAGCAGTACTTC
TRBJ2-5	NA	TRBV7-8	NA	CASSLGAGGLVETQYF	TGTGCCAGCAGCTTAGGGGCAGGGGGGTTGGTGGAGACCCAGTACTTC
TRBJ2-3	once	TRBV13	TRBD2	CAAGGAADTQYF	TGTGCCGCGGGGGGGGCCGCAGATACGCAGTATTTT
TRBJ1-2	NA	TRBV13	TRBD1	CASSSGTGLDYGYTF	TGTGCCAGCAGCTCCGGGACAGGGTTAGACTATGGCTACACCTTC
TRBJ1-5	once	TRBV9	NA	CASSVVPGRENQPQHF	TGTGCCAGCAGCGTAGTACCCGGGAGGGAGAATCAGCCCCAGCATTTT
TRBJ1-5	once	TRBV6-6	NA	CASSYRTEYSNQPQHF	TGTGCCAGCAGTTACCGGACAGAATATAGCAATCAGCCCCAGCATTTT
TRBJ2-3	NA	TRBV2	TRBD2	CASSELETSGSTDTQYF	TGTGCCAGCAGTGAACTGGAGACTAGCGGAAGCACAGATACGCAGTATTTT
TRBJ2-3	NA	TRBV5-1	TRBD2	CASSLDSGGLTDTQYF	TGCGCCAGCAGCTTGGATAGCGGGGGACTCACAGATACGCAGTATTTT
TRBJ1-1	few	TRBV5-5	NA	CASSLMDTEAFF	TGTGCCAGCAGCTTGATGGACACTGAAGCTTTCTTT
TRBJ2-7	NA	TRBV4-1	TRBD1	CASSPQPGQGYEQYF	TGCGCCAGCAGCCCCCAGCCGGGACAGGGCTACGAGCAGTACTTC
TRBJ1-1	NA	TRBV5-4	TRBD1	CASNSPDRGKEAFF	TGTGCCAGCAATAGCCCCGACAGGGGAAAGGAAGCTTTCTTT
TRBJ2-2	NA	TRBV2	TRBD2	CASRVTSAGELFF	TGTGCCAGCAGGGTGACTAGCGCCGGGGAGCTGTTTTTT
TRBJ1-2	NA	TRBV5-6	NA	CASSLEGGAYGYTF	TGTGCCAGCAGCTTGGAGGGGGGGGCCTATGGCTACACCTTC